This note documents a single T cell receptor beta chain sequence. The table came from immunoSEQ multiplex PCR; TCRdb's copy has only in-frame clones and leaves some out. Here the sample spans fewer than 80,000 clones, roughly 90% being singletons. This entry belongs to a study of blood T cell repertoires in COVID-19. Germline values: CDR1 SEHNR, CDR2 FQNEAQ (reference sequence). The CDR3 is 15 amino acids. V shed 6 bases, J shed 6 bases, and the junction held 12 bases outside the gene matches. The TCR comes from a woman between 45 and 65 years old with active or convalescent COVID-19. The rearrangement joins TRBV7-9 to TRBJ2-7, with 9 bases fitting TRBD1. Sequenced material: peripheral blood. The CDR3 DNA reads TGTGCCAGCAGTTTAAGGGGACAGGGCCTGAGCGAGCAGTACTTC. Its translation: CASSLRGQGLSEQYF.